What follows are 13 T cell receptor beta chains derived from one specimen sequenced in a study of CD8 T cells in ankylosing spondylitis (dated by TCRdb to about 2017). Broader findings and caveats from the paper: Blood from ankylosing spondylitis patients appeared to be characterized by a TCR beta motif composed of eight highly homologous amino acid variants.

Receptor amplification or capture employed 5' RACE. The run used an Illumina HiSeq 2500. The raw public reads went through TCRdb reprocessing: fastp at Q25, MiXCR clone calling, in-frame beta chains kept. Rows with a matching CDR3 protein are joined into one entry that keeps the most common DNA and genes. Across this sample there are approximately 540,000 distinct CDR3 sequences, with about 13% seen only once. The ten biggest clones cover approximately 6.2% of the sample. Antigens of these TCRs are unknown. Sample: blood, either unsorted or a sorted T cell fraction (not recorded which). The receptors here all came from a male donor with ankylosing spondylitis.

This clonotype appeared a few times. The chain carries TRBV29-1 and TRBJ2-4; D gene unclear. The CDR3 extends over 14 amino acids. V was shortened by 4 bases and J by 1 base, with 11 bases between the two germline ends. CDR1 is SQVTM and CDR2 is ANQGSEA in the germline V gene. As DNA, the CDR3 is TGCAGCGTTGTGTCCAGGCGGGCCAAAAACATTCAGTACTTC. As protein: CSVVSRRAKNIQYF.

CDR3 protein: CASSPSTSGRSYNEQFF. CDR3 bases: TGTGCCAGCAGCCCATCGACTAGCGGGAGGTCGTACAATGAGCAGTTCTTC. J is TRBJ2-1 and V is TRBV7-2, with 13 bases matching TRBD2. J was trimmed by 4 bases and V by 5 bases; bases with no gene match: 8. The CDR3 consists of 17 residues. Germline loops: CDR1 SGHTA, CDR2 FQGNSA.

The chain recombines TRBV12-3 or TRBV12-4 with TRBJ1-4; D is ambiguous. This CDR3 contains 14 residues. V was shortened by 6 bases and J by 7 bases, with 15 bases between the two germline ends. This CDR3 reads CASRYGLAGEKLFF. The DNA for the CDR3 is TGTGCCAGCAGATATGGACTGGCTGGTGAAAAACTGTTTTTT.

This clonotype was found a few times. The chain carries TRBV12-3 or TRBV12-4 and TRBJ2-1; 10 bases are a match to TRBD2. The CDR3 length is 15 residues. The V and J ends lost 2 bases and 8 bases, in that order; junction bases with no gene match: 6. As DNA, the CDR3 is TGTGCCAGCAGTTTAACGTCTAGCGGGAGCTATGAGCAGTTCTTC. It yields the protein CASSLTSSGSYEQFF.

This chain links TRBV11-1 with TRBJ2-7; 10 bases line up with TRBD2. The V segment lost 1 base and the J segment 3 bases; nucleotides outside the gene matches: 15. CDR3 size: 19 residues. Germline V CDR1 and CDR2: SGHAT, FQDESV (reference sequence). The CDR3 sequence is CASSLGGASGRGPHYEQYF. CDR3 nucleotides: TGTGCCAGCAGCTTAGGAGGGGCTAGCGGGAGAGGCCCCCACTACGAGCAGTACTTC.

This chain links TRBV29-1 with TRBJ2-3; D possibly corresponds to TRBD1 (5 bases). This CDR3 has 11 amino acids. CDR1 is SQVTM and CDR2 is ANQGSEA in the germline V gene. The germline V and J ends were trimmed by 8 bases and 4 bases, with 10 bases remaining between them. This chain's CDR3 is CSTRDSDTQYF. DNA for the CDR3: TGCAGCACCAGGGATTCAGATACGCAGTATTTT.

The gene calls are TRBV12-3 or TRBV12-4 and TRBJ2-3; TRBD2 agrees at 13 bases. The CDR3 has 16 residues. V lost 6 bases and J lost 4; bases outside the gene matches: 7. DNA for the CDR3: TGTGCCAGCAGCCGAGGACTAGCGGGAGCCCCAGATACGCAGTATTTT. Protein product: CASSRGLAGAPDTQYF.

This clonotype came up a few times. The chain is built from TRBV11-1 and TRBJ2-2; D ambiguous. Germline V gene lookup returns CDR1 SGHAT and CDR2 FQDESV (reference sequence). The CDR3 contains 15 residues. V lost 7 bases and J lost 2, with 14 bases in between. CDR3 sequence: CASTPYYGNTGELFF. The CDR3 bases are TGTGCCAGCACCCCTTACTACGGAAACACCGGGGAGCTGTTTTTT.

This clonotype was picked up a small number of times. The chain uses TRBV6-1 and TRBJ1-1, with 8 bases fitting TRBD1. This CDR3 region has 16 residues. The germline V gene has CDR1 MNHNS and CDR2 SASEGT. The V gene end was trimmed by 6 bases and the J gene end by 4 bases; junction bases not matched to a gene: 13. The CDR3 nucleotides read TGTGCCAGCAGCCAACCCGGACAGGGAGGTGCCACTGAAGCTTTCTTT. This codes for CASSQPGQGGATEAFF.

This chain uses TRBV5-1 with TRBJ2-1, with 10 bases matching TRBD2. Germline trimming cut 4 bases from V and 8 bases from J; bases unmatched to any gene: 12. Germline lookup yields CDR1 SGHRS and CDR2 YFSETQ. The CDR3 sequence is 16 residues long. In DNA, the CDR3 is TGCGCCAGCAGCCTCCCCCTAGCGGGAGTAGGGGATGAGCAGTTCTTC. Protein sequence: CASSLPLAGVGDEQFF.

The CDR3 region is CSAVDTLSYEQYF. CDR3 DNA: TGCAGTGCTGTTGACACCCTCTCCTACGAGCAGTACTTC. This chain connects TRBV20-1 to TRBJ2-7, with D uncertain. Trimming pared 5 bases from V and 0 bases from J, leaving 11 bases between. This CDR3 spans 13 amino acids. Germline V CDR1 and CDR2: DFQATT, SNEGSKA (reference sequence).

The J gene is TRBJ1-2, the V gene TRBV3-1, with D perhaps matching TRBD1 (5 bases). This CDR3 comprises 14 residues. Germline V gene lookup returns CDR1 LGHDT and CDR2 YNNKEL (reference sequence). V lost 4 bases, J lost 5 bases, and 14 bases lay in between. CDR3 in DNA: TGTGCCAGCAGCCGGACCCCGACAGATTATGGCTACACCTTC. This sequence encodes CASSRTPTDYGYTF.

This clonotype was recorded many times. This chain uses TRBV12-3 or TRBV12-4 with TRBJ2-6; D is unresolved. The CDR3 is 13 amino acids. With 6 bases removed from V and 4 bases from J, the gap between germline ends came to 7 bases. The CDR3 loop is CASSLQGANVLTF. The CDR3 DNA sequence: TGTGCCAGCAGCCTACAGGGGGCCAACGTCCTGACTTTC.